Below, 2 T cell receptor beta chains from the same sample are listed, as sequenced in a study of immune evolution from preneoplasia to lung adenocarcinoma. Clones were read by immunoSEQ multiplex PCR, and TCRdb kept only the in-frame ones, dropping some. The table lists a few thousand clones, 84% of them singletons. The sample was FFPE lung adenocarcinoma in situ tissue. Receptors were obtained from a person aged 55-80 years with lung adenocarcinoma.

The CDR3 DNA reads as TGTGCCAGCAGCCAAGCGACAGGGGCTACGCCGGATACGCAGTATTTT. Protein sequence: CASSQATGATPDTQYF. The V gene is TRBV4-2, the J gene TRBJ2-3, with 8 bases fitting TRBD1. Trimming at V came to 1 base and at J to 6 bases, leaving 9 bases not matched to a gene. CDR3 size: 16 residues. Germline CDR1 LGHNA, CDR2 YNFKEQ.

The chain has TRBV30 and TRBJ1-1; a weak D match, TRBD1 (5 bases). The V end lost 5 bases, the J end lost 1 base, and 17 bases lay between the germline ends. This CDR3 spans 15 amino acids. Germline-derived CDR1 and CDR2 are GTSNPN and SVGIG (reference sequence). The CDR3, as DNA: TGTGCCTGGCGGTGGGGGAACAGTGGGAACACTGAAGCTTTCTTT. Its protein product is CAWRWGNSGNTEAFF.